These T cell receptor beta chains were read from a single sample in a study of PD-L1 blockade in urothelial cancer. Using immunoSEQ multiplex PCR, the repertoire was profiled, and TCRdb retains in-frame clones only, with some absent. Among tens of thousands of clones listed, around 84% were seen once. The source material was PBMCs, sampled around atezolizumab (anti-PD-L1) treatment. The receptor source for this set is a man in his 60s with urothelial cancer. Both conserved end residues are part of each CDR3. D genes are given only for firm matches. Clone size is shown for a subset of rows, as once, few, many or a class of expanded clone.

TRBJ2-3 | TRBD1 | TRBV9 | - | TGTGCCAGCAGCGTAGGGGGACAGAGCACAGATACGCAGTATTTT | CASSVGGQSTDTQYF
TRBJ2-5 | TRBD1 | TRBV2 | - | TGTGCCAGCAGTGAAAGAGGAAATCGGGACAGGTCAAAGACCCAGTACTTC | CASSERGNRDRSKTQYF
TRBJ2-3 | - | TRBV5-1 | - | TGCGCCAGCAGCTTGGCCCCGCTAGCAACAGATACGCAGTATTTT | CASSLAPLATDTQYF
TRBJ2-3 | TRBD2 | TRBV6-1 | once | TGTGCCAGCAGTGAATGGGGCTGGGAGGGTAGGCAGTATTTT | CASSEWGWEGRQYF
TRBJ2-3 | - | TRBV28 | - | TGTGCCAGCAGTTCGGGGACAGATACGCAGTATTTT | CASSSGTDTQYF
TRBJ2-5 | - | TRBV4-2 | - | TGTGCCAGCAGCCAAGCCGGTCAAGAGGCCCAGTACTTC | CASSQAGQEAQYF
TRBJ2-7 | - | TRBV14 | - | TGTGCCAGCAGCCAAGGGGCGGTCGGTACGGGGGAGCAGTACTTC | CASSQGAVGTGEQYF
TRBJ1-1 | - | TRBV10-3 | - | TGTGCCATCTCTGGGGGAGGGGGCACTGAAGCTTTCTTT | CAISGGGGTEAFF
TRBJ1-2 | - | TRBV20-1 | few | TGCAGTGCTAGTGGCAGGAACGGCTACACCTTC | CSASGRNGYTF
TRBJ2-1 | TRBD2 | TRBV7-7 | few | TGTGCCACCTCGGAAGCGGGGGACAATGAGCAGTTCTTC | CATSEAGDNEQFF
TRBJ2-7 | - | TRBV6-1 | - | TGTGCCAGCAGCTTTACCACAGTTTCCTACGAGCAGTACTTC | CASSFTTVSYEQYF
TRBJ1-2 | TRBD1 | TRBV7-2 | - | TGTGCCAGCAGCTTAGCCCGGGACAGGGGGCTCTACGGCTACACCTTC | CASSLARDRGLYGYTF
TRBJ1-1 | TRBD1 | TRBV10-3 | - | TGTGCCATCAGGGCGGGACAGCAGAACACTGAAGCTTTCTTT | CAIRAGQQNTEAFF
TRBJ2-7 | - | TRBV2 | - | TGTGCCAGCAGTGGGCAGGTGGGCTACGAGCAGTACTTC | CASSGQVGYEQYF
TRBJ2-5 | TRBD2 | TRBV2 | - | TGTGCCAGCAGTGGGACTAGCGGGGGCCTCTCGGAGACCCAGTACTTC | CASSGTSGGLSETQYF
TRBJ2-7 | - | TRBV14 | - | TGTGCCAGCAGCCAAGATGTCAGGATTCTCTACGAGCAGTACTTC | CASSQDVRILYEQYF
TRBJ2-7 | - | TRBV27 | - | TGTGCCAGCAGTTTGAAAATGGGGACTGCCTACGAGCAGTACTTC | CASSLKMGTAYEQYF
TRBJ2-7 | TRBD1 | TRBV12-5 | - | TGTGCTAGCGGGACAGGAGTGAACTCCTACGAGCAGTACTTC | CASGTGVNSYEQYF
TRBJ2-7 | TRBD1 | TRBV28 | - | TGTGCCAGCAGGGACAGGGCTTCCTACGAGCAGTACTTC | CASRDRASYEQYF
TRBJ2-3 | - | TRBV11-1 | - | TGTGCCAGCAGCTTATCCAGCGGCACAGATACGCAGTATTTT | CASSLSSGTDTQYF
TRBJ2-1 | TRBD2 | TRBV9 | - | TGTGCCAGCAGCCCCGGGGGGGCAGGGGATTACAATGAGCAGTTCTTC | CASSPGGAGDYNEQFF
TRBJ2-7 | TRBD1 | TRBV6-5 | - | TGTGCCAGCCTAGCCCCGGGACAGGGGTCATTCGAGCAGTACTTC | CASLAPGQGSFEQYF
TRBJ2-7 | TRBD1 | TRBV7-2 | once | TGTGCCAGCAGCTTAGATGGACAGGGCAACGAGCAGTACTTC | CASSLDGQGNEQYF
TRBJ2-7 | TRBD1 | TRBV27 | - | TGTGCCAGCACCCCGACAGGGGGAGCCTACGAGCAGTACTTC | CASTPTGGAYEQYF
TRBJ2-5 | TRBD1 | TRBV11-2 | - | TGTGCCAGCAGCTTAGAAGGGACAGGGGGTTGGGAGACCCAGTACTTC | CASSLEGTGGWETQYF
TRBJ2-7 | - | TRBV6-1 | - | TGTGCCAGCAGTAACGGACAAGCCTACGAGCAGTACTTC | CASSNGQAYEQYF
TRBJ2-3 | TRBD2 | TRBV10-3 | - | TGTGCCATCAGTGAGGTTCTAGCGGGCACAGATACGCAGTATTTT | CAISEVLAGTDTQYF
TRBJ2-7 | TRBD1 | TRBV28 | - | TGTGCCAGCAGGGTAGGACAGGTCGACTACGAGCAGTACTTC | CASRVGQVDYEQYF
TRBJ2-1 | TRBD1 | TRBV18 | - | TGTGCCAGCTCACCCCCCACAGGGGCCTCCTACAATGAGCAGTTCTTC | CASSPPTGASYNEQFF
TRBJ2-3 | TRBD2 | TRBV7-3 | - | TGTGCCAGCAGCTTAAGGAGCGGGGGGGACACAGATACGCAGTATTTT | CASSLRSGGDTDTQYF
TRBJ1-1 | - | TRBV5-1 | - | TGCGCCAGCAGCTCCGTGACAGGAACGAACACTGAAGCTTTCTTT | CASSSVTGTNTEAFF
TRBJ2-5 | TRBD2 | TRBV5-6 | - | TGTGCCACCACCCGGGAGGGGCAAGAGACCCAGTACTTC | CATTREGQETQYF
TRBJ1-3 | TRBD1 | TRBV18 | - | TGTGCCAGCTCACAAGAGGGGGCCAGCTCTGGAAACACCATATATTTT | CASSQEGASSGNTIYF
TRBJ2-2 | TRBD1 | TRBV19 | - | TGTGCCAGTAGTACAGGGGGCAAAACCGGGGAGCTGTTTTTT | CASSTGGKTGELFF
TRBJ1-1 | - | TRBV12-5 | - | TGTGCTAGTGGTTTGGTACAGGGTTTTGAGGTAGACACTGAAGCTTTCTTT | CASGLVQGFEVDTEAFF
TRBJ1-2 | - | TRBV7-3 | - | TGTGCCAGCAGCTTATCCGAACTCGATGGCTACACCTTC | CASSLSELDGYTF
TRBJ2-5 | TRBD1 | TRBV4-1 | - | TGCGCCAGCAGCCAAGATGGGACAGGGGGCCGTGAGACCCAGTACTTC | CASSQDGTGGRETQYF
TRBJ1-1 | - | TRBV7-9 | - | TGTGCCAGCAGCTTAGAAGTTACGGGAACTGAAGCTTTCTTT | CASSLEVTGTEAFF
TRBJ2-5 | TRBD1 | TRBV5-4 | - | TGTGCCAGCAGCTTGGATCGGGACAGATTACAAGAGACCCAGTACTTC | CASSLDRDRLQETQYF
TRBJ2-3 | - | TRBV2 | - | TGTGCCAGCAGTGAAGGGGGCTCAGGAACGCAGTATTTT | CASSEGGSGTQYF
TRBJ2-2 | - | TRBV4-3 | once | TGCGCCAGCAGCCAAGACGCGGCATCGGGGGACACCGGGGAGCTGTTTTTT | CASSQDAASGDTGELFF
TRBJ2-3 | - | TRBV6-1 | - | TGTGCCAGCGCAAGTGGAGGAACAGATACGCAGTATTTT | CASASGGTDTQYF
TRBJ2-7 | TRBD1 | TRBV14 | few | TGTGCCAGCAGACCCTCGGGACAGGGTGGCGAGCAGTACTTC | CASRPSGQGGEQYF
TRBJ1-4 | - | TRBV19 | - | TGTGCCAGTAAAGACACCTGGGCTAATGAAAAACTGTTTTTT | CASKDTWANEKLFF
TRBJ2-7 | - | TRBV5-1 | - | TGCGCCAGCAGCGCAGGGTCTGGTTACGAGCAGTACTTC | CASSAGSGYEQYF
TRBJ2-3 | TRBD2 | TRBV10-3 | - | TGTGCCATCAGTGGGGGTTCGTGGACTAGCGAGCAAGGCACAGATACGCAGTATTTT | CAISGGSWTSEQGTDTQYF
TRBJ2-4 | - | TRBV28 | - | TGTGCCAGCAGTTTCATCTCAGGGGCGATTTCCATTCAGTACTTC | CASSFISGAISIQYF
TRBJ2-2 | TRBD2 | TRBV18 | - | TGTGCCAGCTCACCTGCTAGCGGGAGGACCGGGGAGCTGTTTTTT | CASSPASGRTGELFF
TRBJ2-3 | TRBD2 | TRBV5-1 | - | TGCGCCAGCAGCTTGAGTACTAGCGGGAGGCCAGATACGCAGTATTTT | CASSLSTSGRPDTQYF
TRBJ1-2 | - | TRBV6-6 | - | TGTGCCAGCAGTTACGAGGGAGGCGGAGGCTACACCTTC | CASSYEGGGGYTF
TRBJ2-3 | TRBD2 | TRBV7-2 | - | TGTGCCAGCAGCTTAGTGTCACTAGCGAAGGGGTGGTATTTT | CASSLVSLAKGWYF
TRBJ2-3 | - | TRBV9 | - | TGTGCCAGTTCGCCCAGGGGGAGGCCCGGGACAGATACGCAGTATTTT | CASSPRGRPGTDTQYF
TRBJ1-1 | - | TRBV7-6 | few | TGTGCCAGCAGCTCAGGGTTGTCGAACACTGAAGCTTTCTTT | CASSSGLSNTEAFF
TRBJ1-5 | TRBD1 | TRBV19 | few | TGTGCCACTACGGACAGGGTCAGCAATCAGCCCCAGCATTTT | CATTDRVSNQPQHF
TRBJ2-5 | TRBD2 | TRBV19 | - | TGTGCCAGTAGTATTCGGGCGGGGGGGCAAGAGACCCAGTACTTC | CASSIRAGGQETQYF